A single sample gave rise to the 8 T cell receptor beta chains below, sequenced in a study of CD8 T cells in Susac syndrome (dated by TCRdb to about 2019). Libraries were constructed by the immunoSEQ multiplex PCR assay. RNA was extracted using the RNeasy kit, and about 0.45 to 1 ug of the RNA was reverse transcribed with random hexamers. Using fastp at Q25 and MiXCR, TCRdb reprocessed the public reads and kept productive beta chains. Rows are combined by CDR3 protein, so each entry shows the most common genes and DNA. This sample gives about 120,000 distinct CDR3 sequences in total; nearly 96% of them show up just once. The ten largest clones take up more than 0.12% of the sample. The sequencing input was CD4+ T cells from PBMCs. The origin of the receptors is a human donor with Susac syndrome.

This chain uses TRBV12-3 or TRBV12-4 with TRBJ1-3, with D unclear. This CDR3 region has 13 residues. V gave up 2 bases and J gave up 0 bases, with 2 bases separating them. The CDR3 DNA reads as TGTGCCAGCAGTTTAAGCTCTGGAAACACCATATATTTT. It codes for CASSLSSGNTIYF.

Here the CDR3 DNA reads TGTGCCAGCAGCTTAGGGAACTCGAACACTGAAGCTTTCTTT. Its protein product is CASSLGNSNTEAFF. This chain connects TRBV11-2 to TRBJ1-1; the D is unclear. The germline V gene has CDR1 SGHAT and CDR2 FQNNGV. The CDR3 is 14 residues long. Trimming took off 1 base at V and 1 base at J, with 7 bases between the two ends.

This CDR3 reads CASSPTDTQYF. In nucleotides, the CDR3 is TGTGCCAGCAGCCCCACAGATACGCAGTATTTT. The J gene is TRBJ2-3, the V gene TRBV18; D not certain. Deletions cut 8 bases from V and 2 bases from J, with 5 bases between. This CDR3 is built from 11 residues. In germline, CDR1 is KGHSH, CDR2 LQKENI.

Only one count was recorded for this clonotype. Written as DNA, the CDR3 is TGCAGTGCTACCGGGGGGGGGCGTAGCAATCAGCCCCAGCATTTT. This translates into CSATGGGRSNQPQHF. The chain combines TRBV20-1 with TRBJ1-5; TRBD1 might be the D (6 bases). V was shortened by 4 bases and J by 0 bases, with 13 bases between the two germline ends. CDR1 and CDR2 (germline): DFQATT, SNEGSKA (reference sequence). The CDR3 length is 15 residues.

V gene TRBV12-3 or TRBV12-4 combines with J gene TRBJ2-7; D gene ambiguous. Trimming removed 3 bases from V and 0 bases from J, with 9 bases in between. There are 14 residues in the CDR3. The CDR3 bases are TGTGCCAGCAGTTTGGCTAGTGACTCCTACGAGCAGTACTTC. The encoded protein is CASSLASDSYEQYF.

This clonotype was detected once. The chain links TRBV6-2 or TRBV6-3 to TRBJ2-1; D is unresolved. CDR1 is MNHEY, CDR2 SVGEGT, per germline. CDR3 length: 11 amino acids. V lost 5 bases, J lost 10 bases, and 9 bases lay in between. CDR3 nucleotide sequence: TGTGCCAGCAGTATCCTCGACGAGCAGTTCTTC. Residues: CASSILDEQFF.

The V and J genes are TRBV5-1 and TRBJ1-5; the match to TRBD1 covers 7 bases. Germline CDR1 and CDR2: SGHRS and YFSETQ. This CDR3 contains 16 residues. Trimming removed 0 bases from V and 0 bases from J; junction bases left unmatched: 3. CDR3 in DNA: TGCGCCAGCAGCTTGGGGGACAGCCTTAGCAATCAGCCCCAGCATTTT. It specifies CASSLGDSLSNQPQHF. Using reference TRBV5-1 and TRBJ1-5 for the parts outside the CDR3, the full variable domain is KAGVTQTPRYLIKTRGQQVTLSCSPISGHRSVSWYQQTPGQGLQFLFEYFSETQRNKGNFPGRFSGRQFSNSRSEMNVSTLELGDSALYLCASSLGDSLSNQPQHFGDGTRLSIL.

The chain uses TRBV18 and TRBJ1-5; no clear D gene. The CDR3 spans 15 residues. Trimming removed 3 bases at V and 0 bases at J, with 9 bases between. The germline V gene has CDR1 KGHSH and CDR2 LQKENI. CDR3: CASSPSRNSNQPQHF. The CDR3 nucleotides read TGTGCCAGCTCACCTTCCAGGAATAGCAATCAGCCCCAGCATTTT.